This passage covers 10 T cell receptor beta chains from one sample sequenced in a study of cytomegalovirus exposure and HLA in healthy donors. PCR employed 60 Vbeta and 13 Jbeta primers. Measured with immunoSEQ multiplex PCR; TCRdb has only the in-frame clones, and not every one. Among more than 100,000 clones listed, about three quarters were seen once. Source material: PBMCs. The receptors here all came from a young woman in good health and CMV-seronegative.

The rearrangement links TRBV18 to TRBJ2-2; D perhaps matches TRBD2 (6 bases). Germline V gives CDR1 KGHSH, CDR2 LQKENI. The CDR3 contains 15 residues. V lost 3 bases to trimming and J lost 0 bases, with 8 bases between them. This CDR3 reads CASSPSGANTGELFF. The DNA for the CDR3 is TGTGCCAGCTCACCTTCGGGGGCGAACACCGGGGAGCTGTTTTTT.

The chain has TRBV6-5 and TRBJ1-1; D gene uncertain. Trimming stripped 7 bases from V and 2 bases from J, with 17 bases between. CDR1 MNHEY and CDR2 SVGAGI come from the germline V gene. The CDR3 is made up of 15 amino acids. The CDR3 loop reads CASNVEGKGNTEAFF. CDR3 sequence (DNA): TGTGCCAGCAACGTAGAGGGAAAGGGAAACACTGAAGCTTTCTTT.

The CDR3 here is CASSELRNQPQHF. In nucleotides, the CDR3 is TGTGCCAGCAGCGAGTTACGCAATCAGCCCCAGCATTTT. J is TRBJ1-5 and V is TRBV6-1, with D hard to call. The germline gives CDR1 MNHNS, CDR2 SASEGT. The CDR3 runs 13 residues. Trimming stripped 6 bases from V and 2 bases from J, with 8 bases between.

The CDR3 reads CASGAGSGNEKLFF. The CDR3 region has the DNA TGCGCCAGCGGCGCGGGGTCTGGGAATGAAAAACTGTTTTTT. The rearrangement links TRBV5-1 to TRBJ1-4; D is unresolved. CDR3 size: 14 residues. Trimming took off 7 bases at V and 5 bases at J, with 15 bases between the two ends. Germline values: CDR1 SGHRS, CDR2 YFSETQ.

The chain employs TRBV7-6 and TRBJ2-3; D might be TRBD1 (6 bases). Looked up from germline, CDR1 is SGHVS and CDR2 is FNYEAQ. V shed 3 bases and J shed 2 bases, with 9 bases lying between them. The CDR3 has 14 amino acids. The CDR3 loop reads CASSLGHITDTQYF. In DNA, the CDR3 is TGTGCCAGCAGCTTGGGACATATCACAGATACGCAGTATTTT. Full variable domain (remainder filled in from reference TRBV7-6 and TRBJ2-3): GAGVSQSPRYKVTKRGQDVALRCDPISGHVSLYWYRQALGQGPEFLTYFNYEAQQDKSGLPNDRFSAERPEGSISTLTIQRTEQRDSAMYRCASSLGHITDTQYFGPGTRLTVL.

The CDR3: CASSSSGQGGAYEQYF. CDR3 bases: TGCGCCAGCAGCTCCTCCGGACAGGGAGGAGCATACGAGCAGTACTTC. This sequence joins TRBV5-1 and TRBJ2-7; TRBD1 aligns across 8 bases. The CDR3 spans 16 residues. J gave up 4 bases and V 3 bases, and 12 bases lay outside the gene matches. Germline CDR1 and CDR2: SGHRS and YFSETQ.

The chain is built from TRBV9 and TRBJ1-4; D is unresolved. The CDR3 consists of 15 residues. V was trimmed by 0 bases and J by 7 bases, leaving 13 bases between them. Germline V lookup: CDR1 SGDLS, CDR2 YYNGEE. This CDR3 is CASSVGVAGGEKLFF. The CDR3 DNA reads TGTGCCAGCAGCGTAGGGGTTGCAGGTGGTGAAAAACTGTTTTTT.

The genes are TRBV20-1 and TRBJ2-1; 8 positions agree with TRBD2. The V gene end was trimmed by 5 bases and the J gene end by 10 bases; junction bases not matched to a gene: 1. The CDR3 totals 10 residues. Germline CDR1 and CDR2: DFQATT and SNEGSKA (reference sequence). CDR3 coding DNA: TGCAGTGCTCCTAGCGGGGAGCAGTTCTTC. Protein: CSAPSGEQFF.

The J gene is TRBJ2-2, the V gene TRBV11-3; the D gene is possibly TRBD2 (5 bases). Trimming removed 5 bases from V and 5 bases from J, with 12 bases in between. The CDR3 sequence is 14 residues long. The V gene's germline CDR1 is SGHNT and CDR2 YENEEA. The CDR3 bases are TGTGCCAGCAGCCGACTAAGGGATACCGGGGAGCTGTTTTTT. Amino acids: CASSRLRDTGELFF.

In this sample, this clone turned up a few times. The chain combines TRBV20-1 with TRBJ1-1; maybe TRBD1 (6 bases). CDR3 size: 11 residues. Germline-derived CDR1 and CDR2 are DFQATT and SNEGSKA (reference sequence). V shed 5 bases and J shed 12 bases, with 16 bases lying between them. CDR3 sequence reads: CSASSGTQPFF. The CDR3 coding sequence is TGCAGTGCTTCCTCCGGGACACAACCTTTCTTT.